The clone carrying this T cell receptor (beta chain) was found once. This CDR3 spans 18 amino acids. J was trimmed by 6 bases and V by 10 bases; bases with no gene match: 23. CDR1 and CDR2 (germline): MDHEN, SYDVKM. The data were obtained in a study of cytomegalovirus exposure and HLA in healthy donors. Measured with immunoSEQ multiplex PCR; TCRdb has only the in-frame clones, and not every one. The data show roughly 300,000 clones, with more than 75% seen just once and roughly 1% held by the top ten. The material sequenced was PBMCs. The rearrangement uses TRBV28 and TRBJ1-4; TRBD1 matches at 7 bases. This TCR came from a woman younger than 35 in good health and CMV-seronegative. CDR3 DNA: TGTGCCACCACAGTTTATTCATCCCAGGGGGAGATAGATGAAAAACTGTTTTTT. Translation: CATTVYSSQGEIDEKLFF.